The clone carrying this TCR beta chain showed up just a few times. Its antigen is currently unknown. The CDR3 has 13 amino acids. V was clipped by 10 bases and J by 6 bases; unmatched bases: 7. Germline CDR1 is SGHDN and CDR2 is FVKESK. This specimen belongs to a study of beta chain features in type 1 diabetes. Notes on the study in general: Patients and controls would be equally affected if PCR favored shorter templates. There were fewer insertions and more deletions at the VDJ junctions of type 1 diabetes patients.

Sequenced material consisted of expressed TCRB transcripts (all of the isolated RNA was reverse transcribed). About 3.4 million reads per sample on average were obtained from naive, central memory and regulatory T cell samples. TCRdb's table, derived via immunoSEQ multiplex PCR, lists solely in-frame clones and lacks some. The data show some 150,000 clones, 40% to 60% seen once. Via CD45RO/CCR7/CD25/CD127/CD95/CD27, cells of the CD4+ naive, central memory, regulatory and stem cell-like memory subsets were sorted. This sequence originates from a man aged 18 to 30 in good health. The sequenced sample was Tregs from blood. This chain links TRBV14 with TRBJ1-4; 8 bases fit TRBD1. CDR3 bases: TGTGCCACTTCGGGACAGGCGTATGAAAAACTGTTTTTT. It encodes CATSGQAYEKLFF.